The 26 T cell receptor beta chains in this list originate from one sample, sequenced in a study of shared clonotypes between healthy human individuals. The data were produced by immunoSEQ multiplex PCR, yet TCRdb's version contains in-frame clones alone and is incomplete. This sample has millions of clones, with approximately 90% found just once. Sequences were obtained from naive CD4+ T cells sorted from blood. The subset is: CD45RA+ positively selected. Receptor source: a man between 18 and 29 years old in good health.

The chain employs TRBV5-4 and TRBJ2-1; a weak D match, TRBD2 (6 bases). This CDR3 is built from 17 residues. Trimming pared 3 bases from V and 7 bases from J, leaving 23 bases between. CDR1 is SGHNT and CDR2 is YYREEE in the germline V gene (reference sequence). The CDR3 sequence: CASSWGGGPYSGNEQFF. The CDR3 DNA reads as TGTGCCAGCAGCTGGGGAGGTGGGCCCTATTCTGGGAATGAGCAGTTCTTC.

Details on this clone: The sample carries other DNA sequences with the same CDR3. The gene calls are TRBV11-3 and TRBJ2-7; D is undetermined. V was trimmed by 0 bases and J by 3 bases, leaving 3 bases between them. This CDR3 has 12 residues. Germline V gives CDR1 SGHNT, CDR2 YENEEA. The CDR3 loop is CASSLDSYEQYF. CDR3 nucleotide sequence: TGTGCCAGCAGCTTAGATAGCTACGAGCAGTACTTC.

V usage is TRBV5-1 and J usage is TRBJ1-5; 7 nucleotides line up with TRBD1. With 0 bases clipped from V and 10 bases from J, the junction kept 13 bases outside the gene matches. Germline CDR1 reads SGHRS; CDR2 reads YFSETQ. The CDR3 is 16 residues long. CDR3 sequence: CASSLDAGGRMGPQHF. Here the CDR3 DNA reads TGCGCCAGCAGCTTGGATGCAGGGGGTAGGATGGGACCCCAGCATTTT. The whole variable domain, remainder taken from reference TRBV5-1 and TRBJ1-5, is KAGVTQTPRYLIKTRGQQVTLSCSPISGHRSVSWYQQTPGQGLQFLFEYFSETQRNKGNFPGRFSGRQFSNSRSEMNVSTLELGDSALYLCASSLDAGGRMGPQHFGDGTRLSIL.

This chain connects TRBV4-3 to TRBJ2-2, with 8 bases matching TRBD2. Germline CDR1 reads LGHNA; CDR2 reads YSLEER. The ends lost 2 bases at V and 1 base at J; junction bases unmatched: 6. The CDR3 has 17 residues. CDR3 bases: TGCGCCAGCAGCCAATCCAAGACTAGCGAGAACACCGGGGAGCTGTTTTTT. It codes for CASSQSKTSENTGELFF.

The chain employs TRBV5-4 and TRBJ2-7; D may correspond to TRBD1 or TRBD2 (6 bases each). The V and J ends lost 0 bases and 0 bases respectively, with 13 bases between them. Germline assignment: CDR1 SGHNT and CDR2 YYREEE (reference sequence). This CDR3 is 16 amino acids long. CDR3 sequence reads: CASSLAAWGASYEQYF. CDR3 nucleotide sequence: TGTGCCAGCAGCTTGGCCGCGTGGGGGGCCTCCTACGAGCAGTACTTC. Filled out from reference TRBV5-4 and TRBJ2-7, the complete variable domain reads ETGVTQSPTHLIKTRGQQVTLRCSSQSGHNTVSWYQQALGQGPQFIFQYYREEENGRGNFPPRFSGLQFPNYSSELNVNALELDDSALYLCASSLAAWGASYEQYFGPGTRLTVT.

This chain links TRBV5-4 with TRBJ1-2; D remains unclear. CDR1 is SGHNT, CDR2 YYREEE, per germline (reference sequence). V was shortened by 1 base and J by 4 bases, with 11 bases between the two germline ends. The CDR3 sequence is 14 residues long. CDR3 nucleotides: TGTGCCAGCAGCTTGAGGCAGACGTTCTATGGCTACACCTTC. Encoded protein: CASSLRQTFYGYTF.

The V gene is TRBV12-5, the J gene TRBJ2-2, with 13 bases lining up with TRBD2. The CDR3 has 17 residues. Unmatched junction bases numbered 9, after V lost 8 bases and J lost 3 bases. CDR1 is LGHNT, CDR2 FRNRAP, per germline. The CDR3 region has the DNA TGTGCTAGTACAACCTCGGGACTAGCGGGATACACCGGGGAGCTGTTTTTT. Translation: CASTTSGLAGYTGELFF.

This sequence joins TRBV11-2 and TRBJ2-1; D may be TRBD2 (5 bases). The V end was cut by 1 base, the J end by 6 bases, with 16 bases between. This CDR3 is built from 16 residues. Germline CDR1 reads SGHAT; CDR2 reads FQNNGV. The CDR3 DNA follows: TGTGCCAGCAGCTTAGTCTTCTGGGAGACGGTCAATGAGCAGTTCTTC. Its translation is CASSLVFWETVNEQFF. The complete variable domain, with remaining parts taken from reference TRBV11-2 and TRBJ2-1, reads EAGVAQSPRYKIIEKRQSVAFWCNPISGHATLYWYQQILGQGPKLLIQFQNNGVVDDSQLPKDRFSAERLKGVDSTLKIQPAKLEDSAVYLCASSLVFWETVNEQFFGPGTRLTVL.

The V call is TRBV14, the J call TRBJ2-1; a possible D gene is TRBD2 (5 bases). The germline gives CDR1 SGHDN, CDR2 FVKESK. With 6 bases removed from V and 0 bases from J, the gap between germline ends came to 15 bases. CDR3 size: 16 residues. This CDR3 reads CASRSASGDSYNEQFF. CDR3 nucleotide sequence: TGTGCCAGCAGGTCGGCAAGCGGTGACTCCTACAATGAGCAGTTCTTC. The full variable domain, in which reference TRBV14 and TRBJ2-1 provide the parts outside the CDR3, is EAGVTQFPSHSVIEKGQTVTLRCDPISGHDNLYWYRRVMGKEIKFLLHFVKESKQDESGMPNNRFLAERTGGTYSTLKVQPAELEDSGVYFCASRSASGDSYNEQFFGPGTRLTVL.

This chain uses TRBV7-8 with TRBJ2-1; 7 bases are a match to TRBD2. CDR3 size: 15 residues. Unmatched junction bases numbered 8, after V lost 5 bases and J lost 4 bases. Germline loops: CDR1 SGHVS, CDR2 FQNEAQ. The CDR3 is CASSVRGDAYNEQFF. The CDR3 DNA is TGTGCCAGCAGCGTCCGGGGGGATGCGTACAATGAGCAGTTCTTC.

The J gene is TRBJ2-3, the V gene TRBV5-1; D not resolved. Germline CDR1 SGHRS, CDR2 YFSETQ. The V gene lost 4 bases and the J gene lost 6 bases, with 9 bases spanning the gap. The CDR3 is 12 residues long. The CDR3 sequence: CASSPTLDTQYF. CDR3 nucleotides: TGCGCCAGCAGCCCGACGCTGGATACGCAGTATTTT.

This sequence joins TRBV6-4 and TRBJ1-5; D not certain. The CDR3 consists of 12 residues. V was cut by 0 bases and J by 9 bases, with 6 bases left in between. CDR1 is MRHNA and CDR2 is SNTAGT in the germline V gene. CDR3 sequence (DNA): TGTGCCAGCAGTGACTCCTCAGGGCCCCAGCATTTT. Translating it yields CASSDSSGPQHF.

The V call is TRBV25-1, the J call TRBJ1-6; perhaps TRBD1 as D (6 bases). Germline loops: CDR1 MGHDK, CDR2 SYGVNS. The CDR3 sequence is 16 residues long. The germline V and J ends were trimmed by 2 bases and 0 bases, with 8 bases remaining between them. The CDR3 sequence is CASSENRDSYNSPLHF. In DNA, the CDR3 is TGTGCCAGCAGTGAAAACAGGGACTCCTATAATTCACCCCTCCACTTT.

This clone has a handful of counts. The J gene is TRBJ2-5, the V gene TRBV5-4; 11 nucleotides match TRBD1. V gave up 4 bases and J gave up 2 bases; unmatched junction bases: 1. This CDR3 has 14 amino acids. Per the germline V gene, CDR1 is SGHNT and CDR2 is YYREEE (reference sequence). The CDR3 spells CASSRDRGQETQYF. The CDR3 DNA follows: TGTGCCAGCAGCCGGGACAGGGGGCAAGAGACCCAGTACTTC.

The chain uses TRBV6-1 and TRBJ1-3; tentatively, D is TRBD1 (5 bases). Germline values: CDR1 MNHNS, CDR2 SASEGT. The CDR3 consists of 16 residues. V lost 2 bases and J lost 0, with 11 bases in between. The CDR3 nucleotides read TGTGCCAGCAGTGAAAACCAGGGTGGCTCTGGAAACACCATATATTTT. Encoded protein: CASSENQGGSGNTIYF.

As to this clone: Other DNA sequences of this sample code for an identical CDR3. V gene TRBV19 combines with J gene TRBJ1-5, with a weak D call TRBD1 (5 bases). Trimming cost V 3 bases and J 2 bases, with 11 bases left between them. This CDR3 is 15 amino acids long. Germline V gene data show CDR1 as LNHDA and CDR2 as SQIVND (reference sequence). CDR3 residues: CASSMGGLGNQPQHF. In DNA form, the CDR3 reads TGTGCCAGTAGTATGGGGGGGTTGGGCAATCAGCCCCAGCATTTT.

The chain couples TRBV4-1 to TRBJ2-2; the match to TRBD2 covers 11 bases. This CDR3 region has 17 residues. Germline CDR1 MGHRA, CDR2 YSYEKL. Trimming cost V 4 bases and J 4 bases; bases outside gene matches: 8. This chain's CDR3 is CASSPGTSGSSTGELFF. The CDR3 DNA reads TGCGCCAGCAGCCCCGGGACTAGCGGTTCGAGCACCGGGGAGCTGTTTTTT.

The DNA of the CDR3 is TGCGCCAGCAGCTCGCTTATGGGGGACATGAACACTGAAGCTTTCTTT. Encoded protein: CASSSLMGDMNTEAFF. The V gene is TRBV5-1, the J gene TRBJ1-1; a weak D match, TRBD1 (6 bases). V gave up 3 bases and J gave up 0 bases, with 15 bases separating them. Germline assignment: CDR1 SGHRS and CDR2 YFSETQ. The CDR3 totals 16 residues.

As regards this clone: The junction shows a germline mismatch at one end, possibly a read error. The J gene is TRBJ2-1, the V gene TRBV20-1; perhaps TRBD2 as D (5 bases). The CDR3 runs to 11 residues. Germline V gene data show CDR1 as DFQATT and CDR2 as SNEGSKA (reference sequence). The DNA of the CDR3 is TGCAGCGCTACCGAGGGCCTGGCCCCCCTCTTC. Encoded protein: CSATEGLAPLF.

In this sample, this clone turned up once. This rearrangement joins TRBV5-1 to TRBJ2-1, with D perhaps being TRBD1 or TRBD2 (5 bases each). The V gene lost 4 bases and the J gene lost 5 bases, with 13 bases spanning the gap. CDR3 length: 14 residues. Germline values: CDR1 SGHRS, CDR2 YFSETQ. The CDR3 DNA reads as TGCGCCAGCAGCAAGAATGGGGGTCACAATGAGCAGTTCTTC. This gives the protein CASSKNGGHNEQFF.

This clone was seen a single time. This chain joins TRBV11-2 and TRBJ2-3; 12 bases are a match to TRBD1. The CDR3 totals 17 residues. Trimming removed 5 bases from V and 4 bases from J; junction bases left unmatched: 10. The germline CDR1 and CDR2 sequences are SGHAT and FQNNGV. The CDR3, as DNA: TGTGCCAGCAGCCCCGAATTCGGGACAGGGGGCGCAGATACGCAGTATTTT. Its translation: CASSPEFGTGGADTQYF. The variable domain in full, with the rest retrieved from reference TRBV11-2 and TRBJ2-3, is EAGVAQSPRYKIIEKRQSVAFWCNPISGHATLYWYQQILGQGPKLLIQFQNNGVVDDSQLPKDRFSAERLKGVDSTLKIQPAKLEDSAVYLCASSPEFGTGGADTQYFGPGTRLTVL.

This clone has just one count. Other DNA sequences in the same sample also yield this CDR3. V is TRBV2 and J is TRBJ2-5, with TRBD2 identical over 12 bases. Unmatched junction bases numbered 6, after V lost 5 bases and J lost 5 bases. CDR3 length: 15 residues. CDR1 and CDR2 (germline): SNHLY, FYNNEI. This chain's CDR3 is CASSLGLAGSETQYF. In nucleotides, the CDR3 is TGTGCCAGCAGTCTAGGACTAGCGGGATCCGAGACCCAGTACTTC.

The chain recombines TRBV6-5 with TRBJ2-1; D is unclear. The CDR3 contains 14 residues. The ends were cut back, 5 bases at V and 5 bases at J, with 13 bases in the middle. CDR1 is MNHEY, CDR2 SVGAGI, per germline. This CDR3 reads CASSRGRADNEQFF. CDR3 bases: TGTGCCAGCAGTCGCGGAAGGGCGGACAATGAGCAGTTCTTC.

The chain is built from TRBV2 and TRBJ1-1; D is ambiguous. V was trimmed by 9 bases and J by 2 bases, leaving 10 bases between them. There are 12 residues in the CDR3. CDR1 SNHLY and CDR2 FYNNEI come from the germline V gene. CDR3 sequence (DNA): TGTGCCAGGGAGAATGTCAACACTGAAGCTTTCTTT. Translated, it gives CARENVNTEAFF.

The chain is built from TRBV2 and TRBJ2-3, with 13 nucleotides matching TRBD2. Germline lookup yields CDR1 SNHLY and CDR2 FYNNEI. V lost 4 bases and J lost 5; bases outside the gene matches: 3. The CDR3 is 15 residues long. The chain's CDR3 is CASSGLAGGLDTQYF. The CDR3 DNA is TGTGCCAGCAGTGGACTAGCGGGGGGACTAGATACGCAGTATTTT.

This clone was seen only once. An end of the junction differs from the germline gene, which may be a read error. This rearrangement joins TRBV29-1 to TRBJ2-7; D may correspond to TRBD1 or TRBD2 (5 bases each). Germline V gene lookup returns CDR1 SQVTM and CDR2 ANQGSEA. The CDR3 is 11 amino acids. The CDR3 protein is CSVGGADRALF. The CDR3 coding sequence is TGCAGCGTTGGAGGGGCAGACAGAGCCCTTTTC.